Shown below are 23 T cell receptor beta chains from a single sample sequenced in a study of cytomegalovirus exposure and HLA in healthy donors. PCR was performed using 60 Vbeta and 13 Jbeta primers. Clones were read by immunoSEQ multiplex PCR, and TCRdb kept only the in-frame ones, dropping some. The data contain more than 100,000 clones, 77% of them singletons. Sequencing used PBMCs. Source of these receptors: a human donor in good health.

V usage is TRBV7-2 and J usage is TRBJ1-2, with 7 bases fitting TRBD1. The V segment lost 7 bases and the J segment 0 bases; nucleotides outside the gene matches: 5. CDR1 SGHTA and CDR2 FQGNSA come from the germline V gene. The CDR3 runs 14 residues. The chain's CDR3 is CASTETGTNYGYTF. CDR3 sequence (DNA): TGTGCCAGCACCGAGACAGGGACTAACTATGGCTACACCTTC.

This chain uses TRBV5-1 with TRBJ2-1; 8 bases are a match to TRBD2. The V segment lost 6 bases and the J segment 10 bases; nucleotides outside the gene matches: 15. Per germline, CDR1 SGHRS and CDR2 YFSETQ. This CDR3 spans 15 amino acids. The CDR3 DNA sequence: TGCGCCAGCACCCCACCGGAAGCGGGAGTAGGGGAGCAGTTCTTC. This sequence encodes CASTPPEAGVGEQFF. The full variable domain, in which reference TRBV5-1 and TRBJ2-1 provide the parts outside the CDR3, is KAGVTQTPRYLIKTRGQQVTLSCSPISGHRSVSWYQQTPGQGLQFLFEYFSETQRNKGNFPGRFSGRQFSNSRSEMNVSTLELGDSALYLCASTPPEAGVGEQFFGPGTRLTVL.

This clone was recorded a few times. V and J are TRBV9 and TRBJ2-3, with TRBD2 matching over 9 bases. J gave up 12 bases and V 3 bases, and 5 bases lay outside the gene matches. This CDR3 comprises 12 residues. The V gene's germline CDR1 is SGDLS and CDR2 YYNGEE. The CDR3 here is CASSAGSGRQYF. In DNA form, the CDR3 reads TGTGCCAGCAGCGCCGGTAGCGGGAGACAGTATTTT.

V usage is TRBV5-1 and J usage is TRBJ2-1; 8 nucleotides align to TRBD2. There are 15 residues in the CDR3. Germline V gene sequence: CDR1 SGHRS, CDR2 YFSETQ. V lost 2 bases to trimming and J lost 4 bases; unmatched junction nucleotides: 5. As DNA, the CDR3 is TGCGCCAGCAGCTTAGGGGCGGGAGGTTACAATGAGCAGTTCTTC. It codes for CASSLGAGGYNEQFF.

The genes are TRBV2 and TRBJ1-1, with a possible D match to TRBD1 (6 bases). This CDR3 comprises 14 residues. Trimming pared 6 bases from V and 1 base from J, leaving 12 bases between. Per germline, CDR1 SNHLY and CDR2 FYNNEI. The CDR3 coding sequence is TGTGCCAGCAGCTGGCAGGGGCGGAACACTGAAGCTTTCTTT. It yields the protein CASSWQGRNTEAFF.

The rearrangement uses TRBV28 and TRBJ2-1, with D possibly TRBD1 on 5 matching bases. CDR3 size: 13 residues. Per the germline V gene, CDR1 is MDHEN and CDR2 is SYDVKM. The V gene lost 7 bases and the J gene lost 3 bases, with 10 bases spanning the gap. The DNA of the CDR3 is TGTGCCAGCAAGGGGCAGAACTACAATGAGCAGTTCTTC. Its translation is CASKGQNYNEQFF.

There are a few counts of this clone. A junction end diverges from the germline sequence, so it may reflect a read error. CDR3 coding DNA: TGTGCCAGCAGCCAGGGACAAGGGGCCCGTTCTGGGGCCAACGGCCTGACTTTC. It specifies CASSQGQGARSGANGLTF. The V and J genes are TRBV13 and TRBJ2-6; perhaps TRBD1 as D (6 bases). The CDR3 is 18 amino acids. CDR1 is PRHDT, CDR2 FYEKMQ, per germline (reference sequence).

This chain links TRBV2 with TRBJ2-2; 8 bases map to TRBD1. Trimming took 6 bases from V and 1 from J; bases not matched to a gene: 7. CDR1 is SNHLY, CDR2 FYNNEI, per germline. This CDR3 has 16 residues. The CDR3 DNA reads as TGTGCCAGCAGACCCAACAGGGGGAAGAACACCGGGGAGCTGTTTTTT. Its protein product is CASRPNRGKNTGELFF.

The chain uses TRBV6-1 and TRBJ1-4, with 7 bases lining up with TRBD1. Germline V gene data show CDR1 as MNHNS and CDR2 as SASEGT. J gave up 0 bases and V 1 base, and 5 bases lay outside the gene matches. The CDR3 runs 17 residues. The DNA of the CDR3 is TGTGCCAGCAGTGAAGGAGGGGGCGGGCCAACTAATGAAAAACTGTTTTTT. Protein sequence: CASSEGGGGPTNEKLFF.

The V gene is TRBV5-4, the J gene TRBJ2-7; D gene ambiguous. This CDR3 is 12 amino acids long. Trimming took 4 bases from V and 4 from J, leaving 9 bases between them. CDR1 SGHNT and CDR2 YYREEE come from the germline V gene (reference sequence). CDR3 nucleotide sequence: TGTGCCAGCAGCCTGGATCTTTACGAGCAGTACTTC. It yields the protein CASSLDLYEQYF.

The chain has TRBV6-6 and TRBJ1-1; 10 nucleotides align to TRBD1. From germline, CDR1 is MNHNY and CDR2 SVGAGI (reference sequence). The trim removed 5 bases at V and 10 bases at J, leaving 1 base unmatched. CDR3 size: 11 residues. The CDR3, as DNA: TGTGCCAGCAGTCGACAGGGGGCAGCTTTCTTT. Residues: CASSRQGAAFF.

J is TRBJ1-4 and V is TRBV5-1, with a possible D match to TRBD1 (6 bases). The germline V and J ends were trimmed by 4 bases and 8 bases, with 21 bases remaining between them. The length of the CDR3 is 16 residues. The germline gives CDR1 SGHRS, CDR2 YFSETQ. The CDR3 DNA follows: TGCGCCAGCAGCCTACGGACAGACAATGTCTACGAAAAACTGTTTTTT. Its protein is CASSLRTDNVYEKLFF.

The V and J genes are TRBV7-3 and TRBJ2-3; 9 nucleotides agree with TRBD1. The V gene's germline CDR1 is SGHTA and CDR2 FQGTGA. The CDR3 loop spans 15 amino acids. V was clipped by 5 bases and J by 4 bases; unmatched bases: 7. The CDR3 spells CASSRGDRDPDTQYF. The CDR3 DNA reads TGTGCCAGCAGCCGCGGGGACAGGGATCCAGATACGCAGTATTTT.

The chain joins TRBV6-6 to TRBJ2-7; 8 nucleotides match TRBD1. The length of the CDR3 is 15 residues. The germline V gene encodes CDR1 MNHNY and CDR2 SVGAGI (reference sequence). V was pared by 0 bases and J by 2 bases, with 3 bases of the junction left unmatched. CDR3 residues: CASSYSGQGAYEQYF. The CDR3 coding sequence is TGTGCCAGCAGTTACTCAGGACAGGGCGCCTACGAGCAGTACTTC.

Points on this clone: Other DNA sequences in the sample encode the same CDR3. The gene calls are TRBV9 and TRBJ2-7; 9 nucleotides line up with TRBD1. This CDR3 region has 15 residues. V gave up 0 bases and J gave up 4 bases; unmatched junction bases: 5. Germline V lookup: CDR1 SGDLS, CDR2 YYNGEE. For the CDR3, the DNA is TGTGCCAGCAGCGTAGCCCCGGGACAGGGTTACGAGCAGTACTTC. Its translation: CASSVAPGQGYEQYF.

This chain uses TRBV25-1 with TRBJ2-7; D remains unclear. Germline CDR1 is MGHDK and CDR2 is SYGVNS. V shed 4 bases and J shed 7 bases, with 17 bases lying between them. This CDR3 is 14 amino acids long. The CDR3 DNA is TGTGCCAGCAGTGTTCAGACGACCTGGCGGGAGCAGTACTTC. It encodes CASSVQTTWREQYF.

The CDR3 coding sequence is TGTGCCAGCACCGGGACAGAGACGTACGAGCAGTACTTC. It is translated as CASTGTETYEQYF. The V gene is TRBV18, the J gene TRBJ2-7, with 7 bases that match TRBD1. With V trimmed by 8 bases and J by 4 bases, 8 bases remained unmatched. The germline V gene encodes CDR1 KGHSH and CDR2 LQKENI. The CDR3 covers 13 residues.

V and J are TRBV15 and TRBJ2-4; 8 nucleotides align to TRBD1. Germline-derived CDR1 and CDR2 are LNHNV and YYDKDF (reference sequence). Trimming removed 5 bases from V and 6 bases from J; junction bases left unmatched: 9. The length of the CDR3 is 15 residues. The CDR3 reads CATSLDRAVGNIQYF. CDR3 nucleotides: TGTGCCACCAGCCTGGACAGGGCGGTGGGAAACATTCAGTACTTC.

The CDR3 spells CASSLEAGGGYTF. The DNA of the CDR3 is TGTGCCAGCAGCTTAGAGGCAGGGGGTGGCTACACCTTC. The rearrangement joins TRBV11-2 to TRBJ1-2; 7 bases align to TRBD1. The CDR3 sequence is 13 residues long. Looked up from germline, CDR1 is SGHAT and CDR2 is FQNNGV. V trimming: 0 bases; J trimming: 7 bases; junction bases outside the gene matches: 2.

This chain connects TRBV7-8 to TRBJ2-5, with D possibly being TRBD2 (6 bases). CDR1 and CDR2 from the germline V gene are SGHVS and FQNEAQ. The CDR3 extends over 15 amino acids. Trimming cost V 5 bases and J 2 bases, with 15 bases left between them. The CDR3 spells CASSLLPAGQETQYF. CDR3 DNA: TGTGCCAGCAGCCTGTTGCCCGCGGGGCAAGAGACCCAGTACTTC.

The rearrangement links TRBV5-6 to TRBJ1-2; 9 bases align to TRBD1. The germline gives CDR1 SGHDT, CDR2 YYEEEE. This CDR3 region has 15 residues. V dropped 4 bases and J dropped 2; count of bases not matched to a gene: 6. For the CDR3, the DNA is TGTGCCAGCAGCAAGGGGACAGGGAGCAACTATGGCTACACCTTC. It is translated as CASSKGTGSNYGYTF.

V is TRBV19 and J is TRBJ1-2, with 7 nucleotides matching TRBD1. Germline lookup yields CDR1 LNHDA and CDR2 SQIVND (reference sequence). The CDR3 sequence is 14 residues long. The V gene end was trimmed by 7 bases and the J gene end by 8 bases; junction bases not matched to a gene: 13. CDR3 loop: CASTSPDRDRGYTF. In nucleotides, the CDR3 is TGTGCCAGTACCTCCCCTGATCGGGACAGAGGCTACACCTTC. The full variable domain, completed using reference TRBV19 and TRBJ1-2, is DGGITQSPKYLFRKEGQNVTLSCEQNLNHDAMYWYRQDPGQGLRLIYYSQIVNDFQKGDIAEGYSVSREKKESFPLTVTSAQKNPTAFYLCASTSPDRDRGYTFGSGTRLTVV.

The chain joins TRBV6-1 to TRBJ2-4, with 8 bases fitting TRBD1. Germline V gene data show CDR1 as MNHNS and CDR2 as SASEGT. Losses at the gene ends were 6 bases for V and 1 base for J; bases not matched to a gene: 5. The CDR3 spans 15 residues. The CDR3 coding sequence is TGTGCCAGCAGCCTACGACAGGGGGCCAAAAACATTCAGTACTTC. Translated, it gives CASSLRQGAKNIQYF.